This T cell receptor beta chain came from a study of post-analysis software for immune sequencing data (dated by TCRdb to between 2015 and 2016). About the study as a whole: Relapsing-remitting, secondary progressive and progressive-relapsing multiple sclerosis were recorded as disease courses, and subtype annotation was lacking for some patients. The patient repertoires were set against 11 previously published healthy control repertoires from donors whose ages ranged from about 6 to 26 years. A subset of samples was prepared in parallel using single-end sample barcoding, then pooled and co-amplified after Illumina adapter ligation.

Libraries were constructed by PCR. TCRdb lists the instrument as Illumina HiSeq 2500. To reduce PCR and sequencing biases, unique molecular identifiers were incorporated into the TCR beta cDNA libraries. Roughly 0.5 million cDNA molecules were obtained per 1 to 10 million input T cells, so each molecule approximated one T cell. The patient libraries were prepared and sequenced using the same protocol as the earlier healthy control dataset. Samples belonging to the same batch were prepared together, multiplexed and sequenced on a shared HiSeq lane. Under the source paper's analysis protocol: Raw barcoded reads were processed with MIGEC, discarding single-read molecular identifier groups before consensus assembly and CDR3 extraction. Clonotype tables were post-analysed with VDJtools, and diversity was normalized by down-sampling all datasets to the smallest sample size. Repertoire overlap clustering matched CDR3 amino acid but not nucleotide sequences to correct batch-related cross-sample contamination. TCRdb took the public reads, trimmed them with fastp at Q25, ran MiXCR for clone calling and kept in-frame beta chains. Rows are combined by CDR3 protein, so each entry shows the most common genes and DNA. What appears here as the V and J calls and clone size reflects TCRdb's work, not the paper's. The sample table lists about 460,000 distinct CDR3 sequences, under 55% of them with a count of one. About 12% of the sample belongs to the ten largest clones.

In regard to this clonotype: Its antigen remains unidentified. Base qualities are not recorded, but no much larger clone differs from it by a single base.

From the cysteine through the phenylalanine, the CDR3 covers 17 amino acids. The read is trimmed to its CDR3 DNA, 51 bases read in frame from base 1. Germline trimming amounts to 4 bases on V and 2 bases on J, with 13 as the count of junction bases outside the gene matches. CDR1 and CDR2 were assigned from the germline V gene (reference sequence) as SGHKS and YYEKEE. To demonstrate the VDJtools post-analysis software, TCR beta repertoires were profiled from the peripheral blood of roughly 12 young patients with multiple sclerosis. The multiple sclerosis patients were children and adolescents between about 6 and 15 years of age. The study at large found these results: Significantly higher frequencies in patients than in controls were found for several TRBV segments, including TRBV5-6, TRBV5-1 and TRBV20-1. Significantly lower normalized Chao1 diversity was found in multiple sclerosis patients than in controls, suggesting substantial peripheral T-cell clonal expansion. The control group was slightly older than the multiple sclerosis patient group. Direct clustering with F measure revealed strong co-clustering of samples prepared in the same batch, which led to a batch-effect correction.

The chain joins TRBV5-5 to TRBJ2-3, with TRBD2 matching 7 junction bases. Sequencing was done on a sample of blood. This TCR was recovered from a girl aged 5 to 17 with multiple sclerosis. The CDR3 protein: CASSKRPLAANTDTQYF. The DNA reads as follows: TGTGCCAGCAGCAAACGACCTCTAGCGGCAAACACAGATACGCAGTATTTT.